The 29 T cell receptor beta chains below come from one sample, sequenced in a study of T-cell memory formation after mild COVID-19. Each CDR3 protein gets one entry after TCRdb re-called the 5' RACE reads with MiXCR. The sample comprises approximately 150,000 distinct CDR3 sequences, 15% to 20% of which are singletons, and around 2.4% rests with the top ten. Sequenced material: PBMCs or a T cell subset sorted from them (not recorded which). The receptors derive from an adult woman who had mild COVID-19 (a few samples of this study predate the infection). Cell type and time point are not known.

The table lists this clonotype with a count of one. The gene calls are TRBV7-9 and TRBJ1-1; TRBD1 agrees at 11 bases. The CDR3 has 15 amino acids. Germline CDR1 reads SEHNR; CDR2 reads FQNEAQ (reference sequence). The ends lost 3 bases at V and 5 bases at J; junction bases unmatched: 5. The CDR3 loop is CASSFQGTGGTEAFF. CDR3 sequence (DNA): TGTGCCAGCAGCTTTCAAGGGACAGGGGGAACTGAAGCTTTCTTT.

This clonotype was seen a few times. The rearrangement links TRBV20-1 to TRBJ2-1, with 8 positions matching TRBD2. CDR1 is DFQATT and CDR2 is SNEGSKA in the germline V gene (reference sequence). CDR3 length equals 15 residues. Trimming cost V 5 bases and J 4 bases; bases outside gene matches: 10. The CDR3: CSAPRGSGAYNEQFF. In DNA form, the CDR3 reads TGCAGTGCTCCCCGGGGTAGCGGGGCTTACAATGAGCAGTTCTTC.

This chain uses TRBV18 with TRBJ2-7; D perhaps matches TRBD1 (6 bases). The CDR3 runs 15 residues. Germline CDR1 reads KGHSH; CDR2 reads LQKENI. Trimming pared 5 bases from V and 4 bases from J, leaving 18 bases between. The CDR3 spells CASSYYPGERYEQYF. The DNA for the CDR3 is TGTGCCAGCTCATACTACCCAGGGGAGAGGTACGAGCAGTACTTC.

The V call is TRBV29-1, the J call TRBJ2-1, with TRBD2 matching 8 bases. The germline gives CDR1 SQVTM, CDR2 ANQGSEA. The trim removed 5 bases at V and 10 bases at J, leaving 4 bases unmatched. The CDR3 loop spans 11 amino acids. The CDR3 DNA sequence: TGCAGCGTTCGCCGGGGGGGAGAGCAGTTCTTC. Residues: CSVRRGGEQFF.

Many counts were recorded for this clonotype. The chain uses TRBV5-6 and TRBJ2-5; a possible D gene is TRBD1 (6 bases). V was pared by 3 bases and J by 3 bases, with 6 bases between. The CDR3 consists of 12 residues. Germline CDR1 is SGHDT and CDR2 is YYEEEE. The CDR3, as DNA: TGTGCCAGCAGCTGGACAGAAGAGACCCAGTACTTC. It translates to CASSWTEETQYF.

This chain joins TRBV29-1 and TRBJ1-2; D is undetermined. Deletions cut 2 bases from V and 5 bases from J, with 15 bases between. This CDR3 spans 14 amino acids. Looked up from germline, CDR1 is SQVTM and CDR2 is ANQGSEA. The CDR3 is CSVEPSSPEYGYTF. DNA for the CDR3: TGCAGCGTTGAACCGTCCTCCCCGGAATATGGCTACACCTTC.

The rearrangement joins TRBV5-1 to TRBJ1-1; a weak D match, TRBD1 (5 bases). Trimming took 1 base from V and 5 from J, leaving 12 bases between them. CDR3 length: 14 residues. Germline assignment: CDR1 SGHRS and CDR2 YFSETQ. The CDR3 loop is CASSLTGEETEAFF. The CDR3 DNA reads TGCGCCAGCAGCTTGACAGGAGAGGAGACTGAAGCTTTCTTT.

The chain recombines TRBV20-1 with TRBJ1-2; D ambiguous. There are 11 residues in the CDR3. The V gene's germline CDR1 is DFQATT and CDR2 SNEGSKA (reference sequence). V lost 5 bases, J lost 6 bases, and 10 bases lay in between. CDR3 region: CSAAPGDGYTF. CDR3 nucleotide sequence: TGCAGTGCTGCCCCTGGGGATGGCTACACCTTC.

The chain links TRBV6-5 to TRBJ2-5, with D maybe TRBD1 (6 bases). This CDR3 contains 14 residues. Germline V gene sequence: CDR1 MNHEY, CDR2 SVGAGI. Between the trimmed V and J ends, which lost 6 bases and 7 bases, there was a span of 18 bases. CDR3 loop: CASRNMGARGTQYF. The CDR3 DNA sequence: TGTGCCAGCAGGAATATGGGGGCCCGCGGGACCCAGTACTTC.

The table lists this clonotype with a few counts. J is TRBJ1-5 and V is TRBV5-1, with TRBD1 matching over 7 bases. The V gene end was trimmed by 4 bases and the J gene end by 9 bases; junction bases not matched to a gene: 10. The CDR3 is 14 residues long. Per germline, CDR1 SGHRS and CDR2 YFSETQ. CDR3 DNA: TGCGCCAGCAGCGACGGACAGGAAGGGGGGCCCCAGCATTTT. This translates into CASSDGQEGGPQHF.

In this sample, this clonotype turned up a few times. The rearrangement uses TRBV5-1 and TRBJ2-3; possibly TRBD1 for D (6 bases). Germline V lookup: CDR1 SGHRS, CDR2 YFSETQ. Trimming removed 3 bases at V and 2 bases at J, with 19 bases between. The CDR3 extends over 17 amino acids. The CDR3 loop reads CASSSQGRVGPTDTQYF. The CDR3, as DNA: TGCGCCAGCAGCTCACAGGGACGGGTCGGCCCCACAGATACGCAGTATTTT. Complete variable domain (other parts from reference TRBV5-1 and TRBJ2-3): KAGVTQTPRYLIKTRGQQVTLSCSPISGHRSVSWYQQTPGQGLQFLFEYFSETQRNKGNFPGRFSGRQFSNSRSEMNVSTLELGDSALYLCASSSQGRVGPTDTQYFGPGTRLTVL.

This chain uses TRBV15 with TRBJ1-1; D is undetermined. Trimming stripped 2 bases from V and 4 bases from J, with 11 bases between. CDR3 length: 14 residues. Per germline, CDR1 LNHNV and CDR2 YYDKDF (reference sequence). In nucleotides, the CDR3 is TGTGCCACCAGCAGACAGGAAGGTTTCACTGAAGCTTTCTTT. Amino acid sequence: CATSRQEGFTEAFF.

This clonotype has only a few counts. The rearrangement links TRBV30 to TRBJ1-1; the match to TRBD1 covers 8 bases. Germline V gives CDR1 GTSNPN, CDR2 SVGIG (reference sequence). V dropped 1 base and J dropped 4; count of bases not matched to a gene: 5. The CDR3 has 14 amino acids. CDR3 nucleotide sequence: TGTGCCTGGAGTGCAGCTACAGGGGGCACTGAAGCTTTCTTT. This codes for CAWSAATGGTEAFF.

At least ten counts were recorded for this clonotype. The rearrangement uses TRBV20-1 and TRBJ2-4, with TRBD2 identical over 11 bases. J was trimmed by 0 bases and V by 1 base; bases with no gene match: 11. The germline V gene encodes CDR1 DFQATT and CDR2 SNEGSKA (reference sequence). This CDR3 contains 19 residues. CDR3 nucleotide sequence: TGCAGTGCTAGAGGGCTAGCGGGAGGACCCCTTCTAGCCAAAAACATTCAGTACTTC. This translates into CSARGLAGGPLLAKNIQYF.

This clonotype occurred many times. The V and J genes are TRBV9 and TRBJ2-7; 7 nucleotides line up with TRBD2. The CDR3 totals 15 residues. Germline values: CDR1 SGDLS, CDR2 YYNGEE. Unmatched junction bases numbered 12, after V lost 5 bases and J lost 4 bases. CDR3 loop: CASSWGVGGSYEQYF. As DNA, the CDR3 is TGTGCCAGCAGTTGGGGAGTGGGAGGGTCATACGAGCAGTACTTC.

The rearrangement links TRBV5-1 to TRBJ2-1, with 10 bases identical to TRBD2. The germline V gene has CDR1 SGHRS and CDR2 YFSETQ. The CDR3 extends over 15 amino acids. V was clipped by 4 bases and J by 3 bases; unmatched bases: 4. In DNA form, the CDR3 reads TGCGCCAGCAGCCAGGGACTAGCGAACTACAATGAGCAGTTCTTC. This translates into CASSQGLANYNEQFF.

The chain links TRBV21-1 to TRBJ2-3. TRBV21-1 counts as a pseudogene. This CDR3 spans 12 amino acids. In nucleotides, the CDR3 is TGTGCCAGCAGCAATAGACAAGATACGCAGTATTTT. It yields the protein CASSNRQDTQYF.

This rearrangement joins TRBV4-3 to TRBJ2-7; possible D gene TRBD1, 5 bases. V shed 1 base and J shed 0 bases, with 13 bases lying between them. The CDR3 runs 16 residues. Germline lookup yields CDR1 LGHNA and CDR2 YSLEER. CDR3 bases: TGCGCCAGCAGCCAAGTGGCAGGGCTGGGCTCCTACGAGCAGTACTTC. It yields the protein CASSQVAGLGSYEQYF.

The chain carries TRBV5-5 and TRBJ2-7; 9 nucleotides agree with TRBD1. The V segment lost 4 bases and the J segment 4 bases; nucleotides outside the gene matches: 6. The CDR3 runs 14 residues. Germline V gene lookup returns CDR1 SGHKS and CDR2 YYEKEE (reference sequence). CDR3 bases: TGTGCCAGCAGCCGGGACAGGGCTTTTTACGAGCAGTACTTC. Protein: CASSRDRAFYEQYF.

The rearrangement uses TRBV14 and TRBJ2-4; possibly TRBD2 for D (6 bases). CDR3 length: 13 residues. Trimming removed 4 bases from V and 5 bases from J, with 9 bases in between. Per germline, CDR1 SGHDN and CDR2 FVKESK. CDR3 coding DNA: TGTGCCAGCAGCCGGCGGGGTCAAAACATTCAGTACTTC. Its translation: CASSRRGQNIQYF.

This clonotype came up a few times. This chain joins TRBV5-6 and TRBJ1-1; D perhaps matches TRBD1 (5 bases). This CDR3 contains 13 residues. The V end lost 2 bases, the J end lost 1 base, and 6 bases lay between the germline ends. Looked up from germline, CDR1 is SGHDT and CDR2 is YYEEEE. CDR3 nucleotides: TGTGCCAGCAGCTTTGGGACGAACACTGAAGCTTTCTTT. This translates into CASSFGTNTEAFF.

This chain connects TRBV20-1 to TRBJ1-2; possible D gene TRBD1, 5 bases. Trimming took off 0 bases at V and 5 bases at J, with 16 bases between the two ends. CDR3 length: 15 amino acids. The germline CDR1 and CDR2 sequences are DFQATT and SNEGSKA (reference sequence). The CDR3 loop is CSARDRAGSGYGYTF. The CDR3 DNA follows: TGCAGTGCTAGAGATAGGGCAGGGTCTGGATATGGCTACACCTTC.

This clonotype was observed a few times. The rearrangement joins TRBV6-6 to TRBJ1-1, with TRBD1 identical over 9 bases. In germline, CDR1 is MNHNY, CDR2 SVGAGI (reference sequence). V dropped 3 bases and J dropped 3; count of bases not matched to a gene: 2. CDR3 length: 14 amino acids. The CDR3: CASSYRDRDTEAFF. Written as DNA, the CDR3 is TGTGCCAGCAGTTATAGGGACAGGGACACTGAAGCTTTCTTT.

The sample holds a few counts of this clonotype. The CDR3: CASSPPTSGGYEQYF. CDR3 DNA sequence: TGTGCCAGCTCACCACCGACTAGCGGGGGCTACGAGCAGTACTTC. The chain joins TRBV18 to TRBJ2-7, with TRBD2 identical over 12 bases. Germline CDR1 and CDR2: KGHSH and LQKENI. Trimming at V came to 0 bases and at J to 3 bases, leaving 0 bases not matched to a gene. This CDR3 is built from 15 residues.

In its sample, this clonotype was seen many times. This chain links TRBV20-1 with TRBJ2-5; D uncertain. Trimming removed 6 bases from V and 4 bases from J, with 9 bases in between. CDR3 length: 11 residues. Germline CDR1 DFQATT, CDR2 SNEGSKA (reference sequence). CDR3 loop: CSAAQVETQYF. Written as DNA, the CDR3 is TGCAGTGCAGCACAAGTAGAGACCCAGTACTTC.

A few counts support this clonotype. This chain uses TRBV11-3 with TRBJ2-5; no clear D. V was pared by 5 bases and J by 4 bases, with 20 bases between. CDR1 and CDR2 (germline): SGHNT, YENEEA. This CDR3 is 16 amino acids long. The CDR3 is CASSDPKGPRRETQYF. In DNA, the CDR3 is TGTGCCAGCAGCGACCCCAAGGGCCCGAGGCGAGAGACCCAGTACTTC.

This clonotype was observed a handful of times. V usage is TRBV5-1 and J usage is TRBJ2-3; 9 bases agree with TRBD2. V lost 0 bases, J lost 4 bases, and 6 bases stayed unmatched. Germline CDR1 and CDR2: SGHRS and YFSETQ. This CDR3 is 16 amino acids long. CDR3 nucleotide sequence: TGCGCCAGCAGCTTGGATGGGCGGGGGGGCGCAGATACGCAGTATTTT. The encoded protein is CASSLDGRGGADTQYF.

The chain has TRBV18 and TRBJ2-5; TRBD1 matches 7 bases. This CDR3 is 14 amino acids long. V lost 3 bases and J lost 8; bases outside the gene matches: 9. CDR1 is KGHSH and CDR2 is LQKENI in the germline V gene. For the CDR3, the DNA is TGTGCCAGCTCACCGTACAGGGGACCAGGAACCCAGTACTTC. Amino acids: CASSPYRGPGTQYF.

The chain has TRBV30 and TRBJ2-3; no firm D call. The germline V gene encodes CDR1 GTSNPN and CDR2 SVGIG (reference sequence). The CDR3 loop spans 13 amino acids. The V end lost 3 bases, the J end lost 2 bases, and 9 bases lay between the germline ends. CDR3 nucleotides: TGTGCCTGGAGGCTGTTGTCCACAGATACGCAGTATTTT. Translating it yields CAWRLLSTDTQYF.